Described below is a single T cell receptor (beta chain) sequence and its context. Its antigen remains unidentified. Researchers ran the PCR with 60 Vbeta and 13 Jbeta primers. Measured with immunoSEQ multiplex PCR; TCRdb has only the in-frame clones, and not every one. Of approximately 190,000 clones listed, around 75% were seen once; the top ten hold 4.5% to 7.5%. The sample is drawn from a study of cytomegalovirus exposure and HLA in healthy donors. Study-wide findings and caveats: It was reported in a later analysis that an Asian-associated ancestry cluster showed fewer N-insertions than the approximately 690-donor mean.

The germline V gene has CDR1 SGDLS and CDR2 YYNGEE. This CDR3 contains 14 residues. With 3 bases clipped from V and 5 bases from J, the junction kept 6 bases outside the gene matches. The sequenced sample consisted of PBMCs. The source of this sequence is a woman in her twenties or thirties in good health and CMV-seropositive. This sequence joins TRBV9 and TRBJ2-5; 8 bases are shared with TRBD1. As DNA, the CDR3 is TGTGCCAGCAGCGCAGGGGGCGCGTGGGAGACCCAGTACTTC. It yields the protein CASSAGGAWETQYF.